This passage covers 25 T cell receptor beta chains from one sample sequenced in a study of breast tumors, draining lymph nodes, adjacent tissues. Axillary draining lymph nodes of breast cancer patients supplied the node samples. MiXCR, applied by TCRdb to the multiplex PCR reads, yields one record per CDR3 protein. The data show about 170,000 distinct CDR3 sequences, with approximately 30% seen just once and more than 3.5% held by the top ten. The sequencing input was axillary lymph node tissue. Every receptor here comes from a female donor with breast cancer. Some clones in this sample may be carry-over from other donors' samples.

V gene TRBV5-1 combines with J gene TRBJ1-4; TRBD1 matches at 10 bases. CDR1 and CDR2 (germline): SGHRS, YFSETQ. With V trimmed by 4 bases and J by 8 bases, 5 bases remained unmatched. CDR3 length: 14 amino acids. This chain's CDR3 is CASSPGTGDEKLFF. The CDR3 nucleotides are TGCGCCAGCAGCCCCGGGACAGGGGACGAAAAACTGTTTTTT.

As for this clonotype: Likely a read error: the CDR3 ends without its conserved phenylalanine or tryptophan. The chain couples TRBV20-1 to TRBJ1-6; 7 bases agree with TRBD1. The CDR3 is 15 amino acids. Germline CDR1 DFQATT, CDR2 SNEGSKA (reference sequence). V trimming: 0 bases; J trimming: 7 bases; junction bases outside the gene matches: 6. The CDR3 bases are TGCAGTGCTAGAGACCGGGACAGTCGCAATTCACCCCTCCACTCT. Translation: CSARDRDSRNSPLHS.

With respect to this clonotype: A much larger clone lies a single base off, so this may be a read error. The rearrangement uses TRBV5-6 and TRBJ2-7; 7 nucleotides agree with TRBD1. The CDR3 loop spans 14 amino acids. The trim removed 1 base at V and 6 bases at J, leaving 7 bases unmatched. Per germline, CDR1 SGHDT and CDR2 YYEEEE. The chain's CDR3 is CASSLTGAGGEQYF. The CDR3 DNA follows: TGTGCCAGCAGCTTGACAGGGGCCGGTGGCGAGCAGTACTTC.

This clonotype came up many times. J is TRBJ1-2 and V is TRBV7-8, with D perhaps matching TRBD1 (5 bases). The CDR3 is 17 residues long. Germline CDR1 reads SGHVS; CDR2 reads FQNEAQ. The V end lost 1 base, the J end lost 0 bases, and 15 bases lay between the germline ends. Written as DNA, the CDR3 is TGTGCCAGCAGCTTAGAGTTAGGGGACTATACTAACTATGGCTACACCTTC. Protein product: CASSLELGDYTNYGYTF.

CDR3 DNA sequence: TGTGCCACCAGTGATTCGACGGGACTCACAGATACGCAGTATTTT. Translating it yields CATSDSTGLTDTQYF. The rearrangement links TRBV24-1 to TRBJ2-3; D is perhaps TRBD2 (6 bases). This CDR3 comprises 15 residues. Germline-derived CDR1 and CDR2 are KGHDR and SFDVKD. V gave up 2 bases and J gave up 2 bases, with 10 bases separating them.

This clonotype appeared many times. The chain employs TRBV7-3 and TRBJ2-3; 11 bases fit TRBD2. Per germline, CDR1 SGHTA and CDR2 FQGTGA. V lost 5 bases to trimming and J lost 7 bases; unmatched junction nucleotides: 11. The CDR3 sequence is 16 residues long. CDR3: CASSPASGGSPYTQYF. The CDR3 nucleotides are TGTGCCAGCAGCCCCGCTAGCGGGGGGTCCCCCTATACGCAGTATTTT.

This clonotype occurred many times. This chain connects TRBV5-1 to TRBJ2-1, with 9 bases fitting TRBD2. CDR1 is SGHRS and CDR2 is YFSETQ in the germline V gene. CDR3 size: 17 residues. Unmatched junction bases numbered 14, after V lost 4 bases and J lost 6 bases. The CDR3 coding sequence is TGCGCCAGCAGCCCCGGAGGGGCGGGGGGGCCGGTCAATGAGCAGTTCTTC. Residues: CASSPGGAGGPVNEQFF.

This clonotype was seen a single time. A clone one base away is much larger, so this may be a read error. This chain uses TRBV2 with TRBJ1-1; weak D call: TRBD1 (5 bases). The germline CDR1 and CDR2 sequences are SNHLY and FYNNEI. This CDR3 is built from 14 residues. The CDR3 spells CASSEGGAGTEALF. CDR3 bases: TGTGCCAGCAGTGAAGGGGGCGCAGGTACTGAAGCTCTCTTT.

On this clonotype: One end of the junction does not line up with germline, which may come from a read error. The rearrangement uses TRBV29-1 and TRBJ1-5; D might be TRBD1 (5 bases). The CDR3 consists of 14 residues. Germline loops: CDR1 SQVTM, CDR2 ANQGSEA. CDR3: CSARSRVSNRPQRF. The CDR3 bases are TGCAGTGCTAGATCCAGGGTGAGCAATCGGCCCCAGCGTTTT.

Note on this clonotype: A much more abundant neighbour one base away suggests this may be a read error. The rearrangement links TRBV20-1 to TRBJ2-7, with D tentatively TRBD2 (5 bases). V gave up 3 bases and J gave up 4 bases, with 22 bases separating them. The CDR3 length is 16 residues. From germline, CDR1 is DFQATT and CDR2 SNEGSKA (reference sequence). In nucleotides, the CDR3 is TGCAGTGCTAGTTTAAACGGGGTAGCGACCTTTTACGAGCAGTACTTC. This codes for CSASLNGVATFYEQYF.

With regard to this clonotype: Germline is not matched at one junction end, which may reflect a read error. The rearrangement joins TRBV10-3 to TRBJ2-3; D perhaps matches TRBD1 (6 bases). This CDR3 region has 17 residues. Germline CDR1 and CDR2: ENHRY and SYGVKD. The CDR3 sequence: CAISESLAGAFADTQYF. In DNA, the CDR3 is TGCGCCATCAGTGAGTCGCTGGCAGGGGCTTTCGCAGATACGCAGTATTTT.

Points on this clonotype: Mismatch with germline at one junction end may stem from a read error. J is TRBJ1-3 and V is TRBV29-1; a weak D match, TRBD1 (5 bases). Germline lookup yields CDR1 SQVTM and CDR2 ANQGSEA. CDR3 length: 13 amino acids. The CDR3 spells CSVGGVPGNTICF. The DNA for the CDR3 is TGCAGCGTGGGGGGGGTCCCTGGAAACACCATATGTTTT.

This sequence joins TRBV5-1 and TRBJ1-4; no definite D call. Germline CDR1 and CDR2: SGHRS and YFSETQ. Trimming removed 1 base at V and 4 bases at J, with 11 bases between. The CDR3 is made up of 15 amino acids. The CDR3 is CASSLNLGSNEKLFF. The CDR3 bases are TGCGCCAGCAGCTTGAACCTTGGCAGTAATGAAAAACTGTTTTTT.

This clonotype was seen many times. The chain employs TRBV2 and TRBJ1-1; the match to TRBD1 covers 11 bases. Germline loops: CDR1 SNHLY, CDR2 FYNNEI. This CDR3 has 18 amino acids. The junction had 16 bases not matched to a gene; V was cut back by 6 bases and J by 4 bases. The DNA for the CDR3 is TGTGCCAGCAGGGCTGGACAGGGGGCAGGCGTTAGAAGCACTGAAGCTTTCTTT. It specifies CASRAGQGAGVRSTEAFF.

The chain couples TRBV10-3 to TRBJ2-6; 7 nucleotides line up with TRBD1. This CDR3 region has 17 residues. Trimming took 2 bases from V and 1 from J; bases not matched to a gene: 5. Germline V gives CDR1 ENHRY, CDR2 SYGVKD. The CDR3 bases are TGTGCCATCAGTGAGGTCCAGGGGGTTTCTGGGGCCAACGTCCTGACTTTC. It codes for CAISEVQGVSGANVLTF.

This clonotype was seen many times. V is TRBV5-1 and J is TRBJ2-2; 7 bases agree with TRBD2. The CDR3 is made up of 17 amino acids. The trim removed 4 bases at V and 5 bases at J, leaving 14 bases unmatched. The V gene's germline CDR1 is SGHRS and CDR2 YFSETQ. The CDR3 nucleotides read TGCGCCAGCAGCCCAAGAGCGGGGTCCTTAGGTACCGGGGAGCTGTTTTTT. Amino acid sequence: CASSPRAGSLGTGELFF. The whole variable domain, filled in from reference TRBV5-1 and TRBJ2-2, reads KAGVTQTPRYLIKTRGQQVTLSCSPISGHRSVSWYQQTPGQGLQFLFEYFSETQRNKGNFPGRFSGRQFSNSRSEMNVSTLELGDSALYLCASSPRAGSLGTGELFFGEGSRLTVL.

This clonotype has at least ten counts. The genes are TRBV7-9 and TRBJ2-1; 9 nucleotides match TRBD1. The V and J ends lost 4 bases and 1 base, in that order; junction bases with no gene match: 2. Germline CDR1 and CDR2: SEHNR and FQNEAQ (reference sequence). CDR3 length: 15 amino acids. In DNA, the CDR3 is TGTGCCAGCAGCTCGGACAGGGGTTCCTACAATGAGCAGTTCTTC. It translates to CASSSDRGSYNEQFF.

The chain has TRBV11-2 and TRBJ2-7; possibly TRBD1 for D (5 bases). The V end was cut by 4 bases, the J end by 4 bases, with 20 bases between. This CDR3 has 16 amino acids. Germline values: CDR1 SGHAT, CDR2 FQNNGV. The CDR3 reads CASSSDPDTSTYEQYF. Written as DNA, the CDR3 is TGTGCCAGCAGCTCTGACCCGGACACATCCACGTACGAGCAGTACTTC.

At least ten counts were recorded for this clonotype. CDR3 sequence reads: CAWRAIGQGLSGELFF. The CDR3 region has the DNA TGTGCCTGGAGAGCAATTGGACAGGGATTATCCGGGGAGCTGTTTTTT. This rearrangement joins TRBV30 to TRBJ2-2; 8 bases align to TRBD1. This CDR3 contains 16 residues. Trimming removed 3 bases from V and 6 bases from J; junction bases left unmatched: 12. Germline V gene lookup returns CDR1 GTSNPN and CDR2 SVGIG (reference sequence).

V and J are TRBV12-3 or TRBV12-4 and TRBJ1-6, with a weak D call TRBD1 (5 bases). The CDR3 covers 14 residues. V was cut by 10 bases and J by 6 bases, with 16 bases left in between. In DNA form, the CDR3 reads TGTGCCATCAGGGAAGGGGACCTTAATTCACCCCTCCACTTT. Translation: CAIREGDLNSPLHF.

V is TRBV6-5 and J is TRBJ2-3; TRBD2 matches at 8 bases. The CDR3 runs to 19 residues. Germline CDR1 is MNHEY and CDR2 is SVGAGI. V was clipped by 9 bases and J by 4 bases; unmatched bases: 24. CDR3 sequence (DNA): TGTGCCAGGGGGCGGGGGGCAAAACGGGACACCCGAGGGGCAGATACGCAGTATTTT. Its protein is CARGRGAKRDTRGADTQYF.

This clonotype was counted many times. The rearrangement links TRBV6-1 to TRBJ1-5, with unresolved D. Germline V lookup: CDR1 MNHNS, CDR2 SASEGT. CDR3 length equals 14 residues. Trimming stripped 2 bases from V and 9 bases from J, with 14 bases between. DNA of the CDR3: TGTGCCAGCAGTGAAAACGGAGGCTCACGGCCCCAGCATTTT. It encodes CASSENGGSRPQHF.

Sample share makes this clonotype medium-sized. The V call is TRBV9, the J call TRBJ2-1, with unresolved D. The CDR3 consists of 14 residues. V lost 3 bases to trimming and J lost 0 bases, with 7 bases between them. The germline V gene has CDR1 SGDLS and CDR2 YYNGEE. This CDR3 is CASSGRNSYNEQFF. CDR3 in DNA: TGTGCCAGCAGCGGTCGGAACTCCTACAATGAGCAGTTCTTC.

This clonotype was observed at least ten times. V usage is TRBV20-1 and J usage is TRBJ1-4, with a tentative D call TRBD1 (5 bases). The CDR3 length is 15 residues. The V end was cut by 0 bases, the J end by 4 bases, with 12 bases between. CDR1 and CDR2 (germline): DFQATT, SNEGSKA (reference sequence). The CDR3 spells CSARDGGGINEKLFF. The CDR3 region has the DNA TGCAGTGCTAGAGACGGTGGGGGTATTAATGAAAAACTGTTTTTT.

This clonotype was detected many times. The chain employs TRBV18 and TRBJ1-4; the D is unclear. This CDR3 comprises 15 residues. V was trimmed by 6 bases and J by 0 bases, leaving 11 bases between them. Germline CDR1 and CDR2: KGHSH and LQKENI. The CDR3 loop is CASSPTTSTNEKLFF. CDR3 in DNA: TGTGCCAGCTCCCCGACCACTTCAACTAATGAAAAACTGTTTTTT.